Described below is a single TCR beta chain sequence and its context. Its cognate antigen is unknown. Germline CDR1 reads KGHSH; CDR2 reads LQKENI. V gave up 2 bases and J gave up 0 bases; unmatched junction bases: 7. The CDR3 has 17 amino acids. This specimen belongs to a study of CD8+ T cells in alopecia areata. Whole-study findings and limits: Relative to normal scalp, lesional scalp, especially alopecia totalis/universalis, showed higher clonality. Sequenced scalp T cells also include alphabeta T cells resident in normal skin. Possibly as an HLA-related effect, TCR sharing across patients appeared less clear than in mice.

Following extraction, RNA underwent reverse transcription to cDNA, which served as the sequencing template. Method: immunoSEQ multiplex PCR; TCRdb's copy keeps in-frame clones and lacks some. In the table there are 90,000 to 130,000 clones, approximately 59% of which are singletons. PBMCs, the starting material, were the source of sorted CD4+ and CD8+ T cells. This rearrangement joins TRBV18 to TRBJ2-3; 8 bases align to TRBD2. The TCR originated in a human donor in good health. The sequencing input was CD8+ T cells sorted from blood. CDR3 coding DNA: TGTGCCAGCTCACCATTGCGGGGGGCCCTTAGCACAGATACGCAGTATTTT. Its protein is CASSPLRGALSTDTQYF.